These 28 T cell receptor beta chains were all obtained from the same sample, sequenced in a study of blood T cell repertoires in COVID-19. Measured with immunoSEQ multiplex PCR; TCRdb has only the in-frame clones, and not every one. The sample has approximately 50,000 clones, around four fifths seen once. The specimen was peripheral blood. These receptors all stem from a human donor in a cohort sampled during active COVID-19.

The V call is TRBV19, the J call TRBJ1-5; D is unresolved. Germline-derived CDR1 and CDR2 are LNHDA and SQIVND (reference sequence). The CDR3 runs 15 residues. The V end was cut by 6 bases, the J end by 0 bases, with 12 bases between. In DNA form, the CDR3 reads TGTGCCAGTAGATTAGAGGGTTATAGCAATCAGCCCCAGCATTTT. Its protein is CASRLEGYSNQPQHF.

In nucleotides, the CDR3 is TGTGCCAGCAGTTACGCCCCACAGGAGTCCCACGAGCAGTACTTC. Translated: CASSYAPQESHEQYF. The chain joins TRBV6-2 or TRBV6-3 to TRBJ2-7; weak D call: TRBD1 (5 bases). Germline loops: CDR1 MNHEY, CDR2 SVGEGT. Trimming shortened V by 2 bases and J by 5 bases, and 16 bases separated the two germline ends. The CDR3 extends over 15 amino acids.

The chain has TRBV10-3 and TRBJ2-7; 9 nucleotides line up with TRBD1. The CDR3 spans 15 residues. The germline V gene has CDR1 ENHRY and CDR2 SYGVKD. After removal of 10 bases from V and 3 bases from J, the junction contained 13 bases not matched to a gene. As DNA, the CDR3 is TGTGCCACCACGGGGGGACAGGGAAGAAACTACGAGCAGTACTTC. It is translated as CATTGGQGRNYEQYF.

The rearrangement joins TRBV27 to TRBJ2-7; 10 nucleotides agree with TRBD1. V shed 5 bases and J 4 bases; nucleotides not matched to a gene: 11. Looked up from germline, CDR1 is MNHEY and CDR2 is SMNVEV (reference sequence). CDR3 length equals 16 residues. The CDR3 region is CASSPGGQGSGYEQYF. In DNA form, the CDR3 reads TGTGCCAGCAGTCCGGGGGGACAGGGGAGTGGGTACGAGCAGTACTTC.

The chain joins TRBV20-1 to TRBJ2-1, with no clear D. The CDR3 spans 13 residues. Deletions cut 6 bases from V and 3 bases from J, with 12 bases between. Germline V CDR1 and CDR2: DFQATT, SNEGSKA (reference sequence). CDR3 protein: CSASKLDYNEQFF. DNA for the CDR3: TGCAGTGCCAGTAAGCTAGACTACAATGAGCAGTTCTTC.

The rearrangement links TRBV3-1 (or the pseudogene TRBV3-2) to TRBJ1-1, with a weak D call TRBD1 (5 bases). CDR1 LGHDT and CDR2 YNNKEL come from the germline V gene (reference sequence). This CDR3 is 18 amino acids long. The V and J ends lost 2 bases and 1 base respectively, with 20 bases between them. CDR3 sequence: CASSQFLPGRVQNTEAFF. The CDR3 nucleotides are TGTGCCAGCAGCCAATTTTTACCCGGCAGGGTACAGAACACTGAAGCTTTCTTT.

A few counts support this clone. The chain combines TRBV9 with TRBJ2-1; possible D gene TRBD1, 5 bases. Between the trimmed V and J ends, which lost 4 bases and 4 bases, there was a span of 9 bases. Germline CDR1 and CDR2: SGDLS and YYNGEE. This CDR3 is 13 amino acids long. The CDR3 is CASSPTVYNEQFF. The CDR3 DNA reads as TGTGCCAGCAGCCCGACAGTTTACAATGAGCAGTTCTTC.

The chain couples TRBV30 to TRBJ2-3; D perhaps matches TRBD2 (6 bases). Germline V CDR1 and CDR2: GTSNPN, SVGIG (reference sequence). The CDR3 runs to 15 residues. With 3 bases removed from V and 4 bases from J, the gap between germline ends came to 17 bases. The CDR3 DNA is TGTGCCTGGAGAGCCACTTGGGGGGAGGCAGATACGCAGTATTTT. Residues: CAWRATWGEADTQYF.

The V call is TRBV29-1, the J call TRBJ1-1; D call uncertain. Trimming took 4 bases from V and 1 from J, leaving 7 bases between them. Per germline, CDR1 SQVTM and CDR2 ANQGSEA. This CDR3 region has 12 residues. The CDR3 DNA reads as TGCAGCGTTGTCTGGCAGAACACTGAAGCTTTCTTT. It yields the protein CSVVWQNTEAFF.

The chain combines TRBV7-9 with TRBJ2-3, with D possibly being TRBD2 (5 bases). Germline CDR1 reads SEHNR; CDR2 reads FQNEAQ (reference sequence). This CDR3 region has 14 residues. V dropped 3 bases and J dropped 0 bases, with 7 bases sitting between them. The CDR3 reads CASSFGDSTDTQYF. CDR3 in DNA: TGTGCCAGCAGCTTCGGGGATAGCACAGATACGCAGTATTTT.

DNA of the CDR3: TGTGCCAGCAGTTTGAGCCCCCGGGGTGAAAAACTGTTTTTT. Protein sequence: CASSLSPRGEKLFF. J is TRBJ1-4 and V is TRBV27; D call uncertain. This CDR3 contains 14 residues. Trimming shortened V by 3 bases and J by 7 bases, and 12 bases separated the two germline ends. Germline CDR1 and CDR2: MNHEY and SMNVEV (reference sequence).

The V gene is TRBV3-1 (or the pseudogene TRBV3-2), the J gene TRBJ2-2; TRBD2 aligns across 9 bases. Trimming removed 3 bases from V and 3 bases from J; junction bases left unmatched: 2. CDR1 LGHDT and CDR2 YNNKEL come from the germline V gene (reference sequence). The CDR3 is 15 amino acids. CDR3 sequence reads: CASSQGLADTGELFF. DNA for the CDR3: TGTGCCAGCAGCCAGGGACTAGCAGACACCGGGGAGCTGTTTTTT.

The chain employs TRBV20-1 and TRBJ1-6; no definite D call. The V end lost 3 bases, the J end lost 7 bases, and 10 bases lay between the germline ends. The germline V gene encodes CDR1 DFQATT and CDR2 SNEGSKA (reference sequence). The CDR3 totals 13 residues. CDR3 DNA: TGCAGTGCTAGTGGCAGCGGGAATTCACCCCTCCACTTT. It translates to CSASGSGNSPLHF.

The chain uses TRBV6-5 and TRBJ1-2; D unclear. V lost 10 bases and J 4 bases, leaving 13 bases between the germline ends. The CDR3 spans 12 residues. Germline V gene data show CDR1 as MNHEY and CDR2 as SVGAGI. DNA for the CDR3: TGTGCCACCACCCTCCCAGGCTATGGCTACACCTTC. It is translated as CATTLPGYGYTF.

The gene calls are TRBV6-4 and TRBJ2-3; D is possibly TRBD2 (6 bases). CDR1 MRHNA and CDR2 SNTAGT come from the germline V gene. V dropped 5 bases and J dropped 1 base, with 13 bases sitting between them. This CDR3 spans 15 amino acids. CDR3 sequence (DNA): TGTGCCAGCAGTCCCCTGGGGGGAGGCACAGATACGCAGTATTTT. Protein: CASSPLGGGTDTQYF.

J is TRBJ1-6 and V is TRBV7-9; D gene uncertain. Germline V gives CDR1 SEHNR, CDR2 FQNEAQ (reference sequence). The CDR3 is 15 amino acids. Trimming took 1 base from V and 7 from J, leaving 11 bases between them. CDR3 bases: TGTGCCAGCAGCTTAGGGGAGCGAATAAATTCACCCCTCCACTTT. Translating gives CASSLGERINSPLHF.

For this clone: The junction departs from germline at one end; a sequencing error may be responsible. The V and J genes are TRBV28 and TRBJ1-2, with 9 bases that match TRBD1. CDR1 MDHEN and CDR2 SYDVKM come from the germline V gene. This CDR3 is 16 amino acids long. In DNA form, the CDR3 reads TGTGCCGGCAGTTCCCCCCTCGGGACAGGGTCTAGTGGCTACACCTTC. Residues: CAGSSPLGTGSSGYTF.

V and J are TRBV19 and TRBJ1-2; D call uncertain. This CDR3 has 13 amino acids. V was shortened by 2 bases and J by 1 base, with 5 bases between the two germline ends. Germline V lookup: CDR1 LNHDA, CDR2 SQIVND (reference sequence). CDR3 loop: CASSIPGNYGYTF. The CDR3 DNA reads as TGTGCCAGTAGTATACCGGGTAACTATGGCTACACCTTC.

The V call is TRBV7-2, the J call TRBJ2-3; tentatively, D is TRBD1 (6 bases). The germline CDR1 and CDR2 sequences are SGHTA and FQGNSA. This CDR3 contains 17 residues. Between the trimmed V and J ends, which lost 5 bases and 4 bases, there was a span of 22 bases. The CDR3, as DNA: TGTGCCAGCAGCAGTCACCCGCGGACAGCTAATCCAGATACGCAGTATTTT. The encoded protein is CASSSHPRTANPDTQYF.

The J gene is TRBJ1-1, the V gene TRBV30, with D perhaps TRBD1 (6 bases). The CDR3 has 17 residues. V lost 0 bases and J 3 bases, leaving 20 bases between the germline ends. The V gene's germline CDR1 is GTSNPN and CDR2 SVGIG (reference sequence). The CDR3 sequence is CAWSVSGQTFYHTEAFF. Written as DNA, the CDR3 is TGTGCCTGGAGTGTATCCGGACAGACCTTCTACCACACTGAAGCTTTCTTT.

The chain is built from TRBV6-2 or TRBV6-3 and TRBJ2-4; 14 positions agree with TRBD2. The CDR3 contains 21 residues. Germline V gene lookup returns CDR1 MNHEY and CDR2 SVGEGT. Trimming removed 2 bases from V and 1 base from J; junction bases left unmatched: 13. CDR3 nucleotide sequence: TGTGCCAGCAGTTACCCCACCGGACTAGCGGGGGGTTCGTTGGCCAAAAACATTCAGTACTTC. It yields the protein CASSYPTGLAGGSLAKNIQYF.

The CDR3 spells CASSLDGQGLGEQYF. The DNA of the CDR3 is TGCGCCAGCAGCTTAGATGGACAGGGGTTAGGAGAGCAGTACTTC. The genes are TRBV5-1 and TRBJ2-7; 9 positions match TRBD1. CDR3 length: 15 residues. Germline CDR1 and CDR2: SGHRS and YFSETQ. V lost 2 bases to trimming and J lost 7 bases; unmatched junction nucleotides: 10.

V and J are TRBV18 and TRBJ2-7, with 9 positions matching TRBD1. V was pared by 5 bases and J by 2 bases, with 10 bases of the junction left unmatched. Germline assignment: CDR1 KGHSH and CDR2 LQKENI. This CDR3 has 16 residues. CDR3 region: CASSGNSGQGTYEQYF. As DNA, the CDR3 is TGTGCCAGCTCAGGCAACTCGGGACAGGGAACCTACGAGCAGTACTTC.

The genes are TRBV4-2 and TRBJ1-2; D gene uncertain. Trimming shortened V by 3 bases and J by 7 bases, and 12 bases separated the two germline ends. This CDR3 is 13 amino acids long. Germline V gene data show CDR1 as LGHNA and CDR2 as YNFKEQ. The CDR3 DNA follows: TGTGCCAGCAGCCAGGGAGATTTTAGTGGCTACACCTTC. This codes for CASSQGDFSGYTF.

The table lists this clone with a count of one. The V and J genes are TRBV4-1 and TRBJ2-7, with 8 bases fitting TRBD1. The CDR3 extends over 16 amino acids. V was pared by 2 bases and J by 6 bases, with 12 bases of the junction left unmatched. Germline V gene lookup returns CDR1 MGHRA and CDR2 YSYEKL. The DNA of the CDR3 is TGCGCCAGCAGCCAAAGGCCGCAGGGGGCTGAAGGCGAGCAGTACTTC. Its protein product is CASSQRPQGAEGEQYF.

The V gene is TRBV11-2, the J gene TRBJ2-1; maybe TRBD1 (6 bases). V was trimmed by 11 bases and J by 5 bases, leaving 19 bases between them. The CDR3 loop spans 14 amino acids. Germline CDR1 and CDR2: SGHAT and FQNNGV. The DNA of the CDR3 is TGTGCCGTCGCAGGGGCAGGGAACCACAATGAGCAGTTCTTC. This gives the protein CAVAGAGNHNEQFF.

J is TRBJ1-4 and V is TRBV11-2; tentative D call: TRBD1 (5 bases). V dropped 5 bases and J dropped 8 bases, with 18 bases sitting between them. Germline V gene lookup returns CDR1 SGHAT and CDR2 FQNNGV. The CDR3 has 15 residues. The CDR3 region is CASSQEGNADEKLFF. The CDR3 coding sequence is TGTGCCAGCAGCCAGGAGGGGAATGCGGACGAAAAACTGTTTTTT.

The chain links TRBV7-2 to TRBJ2-3, with TRBD2 matching over 14 bases. The CDR3 runs 14 residues. Germline V gene sequence: CDR1 SGHTA, CDR2 FQGNSA. V shed 6 bases, J shed 4 bases, and the junction held 0 bases outside the gene matches. DNA for the CDR3: TGTGCCAGCAGGGGACTAGCGGGGGCAGATACGCAGTATTTT. It specifies CASRGLAGADTQYF.